The 18 T cell receptor beta chains presented below share a single source sample, sequenced in a study of T cell repertoires in cytomegalovirus infection. TCRdb re-called the reads with MiXCR, one entry per CDR3 protein. In the table there are about 260,000 distinct CDR3 sequences, 9.1% of which are singletons. The sequenced material came from PBMCs. These receptors all come from a human donor in good health (CMV status not recorded). Some clones in this sample may be carry-over from other donors' samples.

The table lists this clonotype with a few counts. This chain connects TRBV4-1 to TRBJ2-5; 10 bases map to TRBD2. In germline, CDR1 is MGHRA, CDR2 YSYEKL. CDR3 size: 17 residues. The J segment lost 2 bases and the V segment lost 0 bases, leaving 6 bases of the junction unmatched. CDR3 bases: TGCGCCAGCAGCCAAGATGGGACTAGCGTTTATCAAGAGACCCAGTACTTC. Its protein is CASSQDGTSVYQETQYF.

The V call is TRBV11-3, the J call TRBJ2-3; D may correspond to TRBD1 or TRBD2 (5 bases each). CDR1 is SGHNT and CDR2 is YENEEA in the germline V gene. Trimming removed 4 bases at V and 2 bases at J, with 13 bases between. This CDR3 comprises 15 residues. The CDR3 DNA reads as TGTGCCAGCAGCTGGGGACGGGAATACACAGATACGCAGTATTTT. Translation: CASSWGREYTDTQYF.

In its sample, this clonotype was seen many times. The CDR3 nucleotides are TGTGCCAGCAGCTTACGGGGTAGACAGCCCCAGCATTTT. Translating it yields CASSLRGRQPQHF. The chain carries TRBV7-2 and TRBJ1-5; D remains unclear. V gave up 2 bases and J gave up 7 bases, with 9 bases separating them. Germline CDR1 SGHTA, CDR2 FQGNSA. This CDR3 region has 13 residues.

There are many counts of this clonotype. The CDR3, as DNA: TGTGCCAGCAGCGCAAGGGGGGGACAGGGGAACACCGGGGAGCTGTTTTTT. Amino acid sequence: CASSARGGQGNTGELFF. The V gene is TRBV7-2, the J gene TRBJ2-2; 9 bases match TRBD1. V shed 5 bases, J shed 1 base, and the junction held 8 bases outside the gene matches. The CDR3 loop spans 17 amino acids. Per germline, CDR1 SGHTA and CDR2 FQGNSA.

Ten or more counts support this clonotype. The rearrangement uses TRBV7-2 and TRBJ2-3, with TRBD2 matching 9 bases. V was clipped by 1 base and J by 0 bases; unmatched bases: 2. From germline, CDR1 is SGHTA and CDR2 FQGNSA. The CDR3 sequence is 16 residues long. CDR3 nucleotide sequence: TGTGCCAGCAGCTTAGGCGGGAGGGGGAGCACAGATACGCAGTATTTT. As protein: CASSLGGRGSTDTQYF.

This chain connects TRBV15 to TRBJ1-3; D is unresolved. Germline CDR1 reads LNHNV; CDR2 reads YYDKDF (reference sequence). V lost 0 bases to trimming and J lost 0 bases, with 6 bases between them. This CDR3 is built from 15 residues. The CDR3 sequence is CATSREKRSGNTIYF. The CDR3 DNA reads TGTGCCACCAGCAGAGAGAAACGCTCTGGAAACACCATATATTTT.

This clonotype appeared many times. The rearrangement links TRBV7-6 to TRBJ2-1; 10 bases match TRBD2. This CDR3 region has 15 residues. Losses at the gene ends were 5 bases for V and 9 bases for J; bases not matched to a gene: 10. Germline V gene sequence: CDR1 SGHVS, CDR2 FNYEAQ. The CDR3 DNA sequence: TGTGCCAGCAGCCCCCAGCTAGCGGGAGCGGGTGAGCAGTTCTTC. This encodes CASSPQLAGAGEQFF. The variable domain in full, with the rest retrieved from reference TRBV7-6 and TRBJ2-1, is GAGVSQSPRYKVTKRGQDVALRCDPISGHVSLYWYRQALGQGPEFLTYFNYEAQQDKSGLPNDRFSAERPEGSISTLTIQRTEQRDSAMYRCASSPQLAGAGEQFFGPGTRLTVL.

This clonotype came up many times. This chain connects TRBV6-1 to TRBJ2-7; 10 bases fit TRBD1. The V and J ends lost 6 bases and 1 base, in that order; junction bases with no gene match: 3. The CDR3 is 14 residues long. The V gene's germline CDR1 is MNHNS and CDR2 SASEGT. The CDR3 spells CASRPGQGSYEQYF. As DNA, the CDR3 is TGTGCCAGCAGACCGGGACAGGGGTCCTACGAGCAGTACTTC.

This clonotype was observed at least ten times. This rearrangement joins TRBV28 to TRBJ2-7; tentatively, D is TRBD2 (5 bases). The CDR3 sequence is 12 residues long. Between the trimmed V and J ends, which lost 3 bases and 6 bases, there was a span of 9 bases. CDR1 is MDHEN, CDR2 SYDVKM, per germline. As DNA, the CDR3 is TGTGCCAGCAGTTTGTTGAGCGGCGAGCAGTACTTC. Encoded protein: CASSLLSGEQYF. The full variable domain, rest sourced from reference TRBV28 and TRBJ2-7, is DVKVTQSSRYLVKRTGEKVFLECVQDMDHENMFWYRQDPGLGLRLIYFSYDVKMKEKGDIPEGYSVSREKKERFSLILESASTNQTSMYLCASSLLSGEQYFGPGTRLTVT.

There are many counts of this clonotype. J is TRBJ1-1 and V is TRBV7-2, with D maybe TRBD1 (5 bases). The CDR3 is made up of 14 amino acids. V was pared by 2 bases and J by 5 bases, with 12 bases between. Germline CDR1 is SGHTA and CDR2 is FQGNSA. In DNA, the CDR3 is TGTGCCAGCAGCTTATTGGGACCTCAAACTGAAGCTTTCTTT. It yields the protein CASSLLGPQTEAFF.

At least ten counts were recorded for this clonotype. The J gene is TRBJ2-5, the V gene TRBV7-2; D remains unclear. CDR3 length equals 16 residues. Germline CDR1 reads SGHTA; CDR2 reads FQGNSA. Trimming shortened V by 5 bases and J by 2 bases, and 18 bases separated the two germline ends. The CDR3 loop is CASSRASGYGQETQYF. Written as DNA, the CDR3 is TGTGCCAGCAGCCGGGCCTCCGGGTACGGACAAGAGACCCAGTACTTC. Variable domain in full (rest from reference TRBV7-2 and TRBJ2-5): GAGVSQSPSNKVTEKGKDVELRCDPISGHTALYWYRQSLGQGLEFLIYFQGNSAPDKSGLPSDRFSAERTGGSVSTLTIQRTQQEDSAVYLCASSRASGYGQETQYFGPGTRLLVL.

This chain uses TRBV20-1 with TRBJ1-1; 7 bases map to TRBD1. CDR1 and CDR2 from the germline V gene are DFQATT and SNEGSKA (reference sequence). CDR3 length: 12 residues. Losses at the gene ends were 6 bases for V and 4 bases for J; bases not matched to a gene: 5. CDR3 loop: CSAHDRVTEAFF. In DNA form, the CDR3 reads TGCAGTGCGCATGACAGGGTCACTGAAGCTTTCTTT.

The chain uses TRBV27 and TRBJ1-4; 8 positions match TRBD1. This CDR3 is built from 14 residues. From germline, CDR1 is MNHEY and CDR2 SMNVEV (reference sequence). Trimming cost V 6 bases and J 8 bases; bases outside gene matches: 8. The CDR3 nucleotides are TGTGCCAGCAGGAAGACAGGGGAAAAAGAAAAACTGTTTTTT. Translating gives CASRKTGEKEKLFF.

This clonotype was observed many times. The rearrangement uses TRBV7-9 and TRBJ2-2; no definite D call. V was cut by 5 bases and J by 6 bases, with 10 bases left in between. This CDR3 comprises 13 residues. Germline CDR1 is SEHNR and CDR2 is FQNEAQ (reference sequence). As DNA, the CDR3 is TGTGCCAGCAGCCCCCTCAGCGCCGGGGAGCTGTTTTTT. Translated: CASSPLSAGELFF.

This clonotype came up a few times. The chain employs TRBV19 and TRBJ2-7, with TRBD2 identical over 9 bases. V dropped 5 bases and J dropped 5; count of bases not matched to a gene: 7. The CDR3 is made up of 14 amino acids. Germline loops: CDR1 LNHDA, CDR2 SQIVND (reference sequence). DNA of the CDR3: TGTGCCAGTAGTCTCCCCGAGCGGGGGGACGAGCAGTACTTC. It yields the protein CASSLPERGDEQYF.

This clonotype turned up a few times. The chain uses TRBV12-3 or TRBV12-4 and TRBJ1-2; 7 positions agree with TRBD1. The CDR3 has 18 residues. After removal of 3 bases from V and 2 bases from J, the junction contained 15 bases not matched to a gene. CDR3 coding DNA: TGTGCCAGCAGTTTTGTCTTTGGCAGGGGGGGTGGGAACTATGGCTACACCTTC. Protein product: CASSFVFGRGGGNYGYTF.

This clonotype has at least ten counts. This rearrangement joins TRBV12-3 or TRBV12-4 to TRBJ2-5; 9 positions agree with TRBD2. The V segment lost 6 bases and the J segment 2 bases; nucleotides outside the gene matches: 10. This CDR3 contains 16 residues. DNA for the CDR3: TGTGCCAGCAGCCTAGGTAGCGGGGGTGCTCAAGAGACCCAGTACTTC. It encodes CASSLGSGGAQETQYF.

This clonotype was found many times. The chain combines TRBV10-3 with TRBJ1-6; D may be TRBD1 (6 bases). Germline CDR1 ENHRY, CDR2 SYGVKD. This CDR3 is built from 15 residues. Trimming removed 10 bases from V and 3 bases from J, with 16 bases in between. CDR3 protein: CATNGGGGYNSPLHF. CDR3 sequence (DNA): TGTGCCACCAACGGGGGGGGCGGCTATAATTCACCCCTCCACTTT.